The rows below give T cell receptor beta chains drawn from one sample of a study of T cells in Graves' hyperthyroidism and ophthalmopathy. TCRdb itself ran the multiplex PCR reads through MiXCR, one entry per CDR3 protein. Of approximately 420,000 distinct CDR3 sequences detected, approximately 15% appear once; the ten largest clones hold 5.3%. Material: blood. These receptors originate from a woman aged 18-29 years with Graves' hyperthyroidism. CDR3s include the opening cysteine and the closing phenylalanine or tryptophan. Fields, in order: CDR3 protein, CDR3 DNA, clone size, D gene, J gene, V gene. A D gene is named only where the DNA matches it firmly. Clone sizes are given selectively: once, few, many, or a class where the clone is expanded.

cdr3_aa: CASSPTDETQYF; cdr3_nt: TGTGCCAGCAGCCCGACGGATGAGACCCAGTACTTC; clone_size: NA; d_call: NA; j_call: TRBJ2-5; v_call: TRBV7-2
cdr3_aa: CATGQLTDTQYF; cdr3_nt: TGTGCCACCGGACAGTTGACAGATACGCAGTATTTT; clone_size: few; d_call: NA; j_call: TRBJ2-3; v_call: TRBV10-3
cdr3_aa: CVSSEGLALNYNKQFF; cdr3_nt: TGTGTCAGCAGTGAAGGACTAGCGTTGAACTACAATAAGCAGTTCTTC; clone_size: NA; d_call: TRBD2; j_call: TRBJ2-1; v_call: TRBV2
cdr3_aa: CASTHGSYEQYF; cdr3_nt: TGTGCCAGCACTCACGGCTCCTACGAGCAGTACTTC; clone_size: many; d_call: NA; j_call: TRBJ2-7; v_call: TRBV6-2/TRBV6-3
cdr3_aa: CASSSSVEGGSPLHF; cdr3_nt: TGTGCCAGCAGCTCCTCCGTTGAAGGGGGTTCACCCCTCCACTTT; clone_size: NA; d_call: NA; j_call: TRBJ1-6; v_call: TRBV11-1
cdr3_aa: CASSLGPYNERFF; cdr3_nt: TGTGCCAGCAGCTTAGGCCCCTACAATGAGCGGTTCTTC; clone_size: once; d_call: NA; j_call: TRBJ2-1; v_call: TRBV7-3
cdr3_aa: CSALTSGTQETQYF; cdr3_nt: TGCAGTGCTTTGACTAGCGGGACGCAAGAGACCCAGTACTTC; clone_size: many; d_call: TRBD2; j_call: TRBJ2-5; v_call: TRBV20-1
cdr3_aa: CASSRLEASYEQYF; cdr3_nt: TGTGCCAGCAGTCGCCTAGAAGCTTCCTACGAGCAGTACTTC; clone_size: NA; d_call: NA; j_call: TRBJ2-7; v_call: TRBV6-1
cdr3_aa: CASRYDGNYGYTF; cdr3_nt: TGTGCCAGCAGGTACGACGGGAACTATGGCTACACCTTC; clone_size: many; d_call: NA; j_call: TRBJ1-2; v_call: TRBV6-1
cdr3_aa: CACRDRGRVQYF; cdr3_nt: TGTGCCTGCCGGGACAGGGGGCGGGTGCAGTACTTC; clone_size: many; d_call: TRBD1; j_call: TRBJ2-7; v_call: TRBV12-3/TRBV12-4
cdr3_aa: CASRQADGYTF; cdr3_nt: TGTGCCAGTCGACAGGCGGATGGCTACACCTTC; clone_size: many; d_call: NA; j_call: TRBJ1-2; v_call: TRBV3-1
cdr3_aa: CASSYPGLAHEQYF; cdr3_nt: TGTGCCAGCAGTTATCCGGGACTAGCGCATGAGCAGTACTTC; clone_size: NA; d_call: TRBD2; j_call: TRBJ2-7; v_call: TRBV6-1
cdr3_aa: CASSPLEGGFTNKQYF; cdr3_nt: TGTGCCAGCTCACCACTGGAAGGGGGCTTCACCAATAAACAGTACTTC; clone_size: NA; d_call: TRBD1; j_call: TRBJ2-4; v_call: TRBV18
cdr3_aa: CSARDAQGRSTGELFF; cdr3_nt: TGCAGTGCTAGAGATGCCCAGGGCCGGAGCACCGGGGAGCTGTTTTTT; clone_size: NA; d_call: NA; j_call: TRBJ2-2; v_call: TRBV20-1
cdr3_aa: CASSMGTGITEAFF; cdr3_nt: TGTGCCAGTAGTATGGGGACAGGGATCACTGAAGCTTTCTTT; clone_size: NA; d_call: TRBD1; j_call: TRBJ1-1; v_call: TRBV19
cdr3_aa: CASGLVGVETQYF; cdr3_nt: TGTGCTAGTGGTTTGGTCGGGGTAGAGACCCAGTACTTC; clone_size: NA; d_call: NA; j_call: TRBJ2-5; v_call: TRBV12-5
cdr3_aa: CASQKASGLAGNEQFF; cdr3_nt: TGTGCCAGCCAAAAGGCGTCCGGACTAGCGGGGAATGAGCAGTTCTTC; clone_size: NA; d_call: TRBD2; j_call: TRBJ2-1; v_call: TRBV28
cdr3_aa: CASSEGTGRETQYF; cdr3_nt: TGCGCCAGCAGTGAGGGGACGGGGAGGGAGACCCAGTACTTC; clone_size: few; d_call: NA; j_call: TRBJ2-5; v_call: TRBV10-1
cdr3_aa: CASSVDSGDTEAFF; cdr3_nt: TGTGCCAGTAGTGTTGACAGCGGGGACACTGAAGCTTTCTTT; clone_size: few; d_call: NA; j_call: TRBJ1-1; v_call: TRBV19
cdr3_aa: CASFPLPGSGPAPRYNEQFF; cdr3_nt: TGTGCCAGTTTCCCCCTCCCGGGTAGCGGACCTGCCCCTAGGTACAATGAGCAGTTCTTC; clone_size: few; d_call: NA; j_call: TRBJ2-1; v_call: TRBV19
cdr3_aa: CASQVTGTSGSSETQYF; cdr3_nt: TGCGCCAGCCAAGTAACCGGGACTAGCGGGAGTTCAGAGACCCAGTACTTC; clone_size: many; d_call: TRBD2; j_call: TRBJ2-5; v_call: TRBV5-1
cdr3_aa: CASSLHPPQGNTIYF; cdr3_nt: TGCGCCAGCAGCCTCCACCCACCACAGGGAAACACCATATATTTT; clone_size: few; d_call: NA; j_call: TRBJ1-3; v_call: TRBV4-1
cdr3_aa: CASSLLGAYGYTF; cdr3_nt: TGTGCCAGCAGTTTGTTAGGGGCCTATGGCTACACCTTC; clone_size: many; d_call: NA; j_call: TRBJ1-2; v_call: TRBV28
cdr3_aa: CASTRVIAGGADTQYF; cdr3_nt: TGTGCCAGCACTCGCGTCATAGCGGGAGGCGCGGATACGCAGTATTTT; clone_size: few; d_call: TRBD2; j_call: TRBJ2-3; v_call: TRBV19
cdr3_aa: CASSPTSGREYLNEQFF; cdr3_nt: TGTGCCAGCAGTCCGACTAGCGGGAGGGAGTATTTAAATGAGCAGTTCTTC; clone_size: NA; d_call: TRBD2; j_call: TRBJ2-1; v_call: TRBV12-3/TRBV12-4
cdr3_aa: CASKRGNGYEQYF; cdr3_nt: TGTGCCAGCAAGCGGGGAAACGGCTACGAGCAGTACTTC; clone_size: many; d_call: TRBD2; j_call: TRBJ2-7; v_call: TRBV7-8
cdr3_aa: CASSLVAGSGQPQHF; cdr3_nt: TGTGCCAGCAGCTTAGTCGCAGGATCGGGGCAGCCCCAGCATTTT; clone_size: few; d_call: NA; j_call: TRBJ1-5; v_call: TRBV7-8
cdr3_aa: CASSKGPQTYEQYF; cdr3_nt: TGCGCCAGCAGCAAGGGACCGCAGACCTACGAGCAGTACTTC; clone_size: NA; d_call: NA; j_call: TRBJ2-7; v_call: TRBV5-1
cdr3_aa: CASSYGNGRGKTEAFF; cdr3_nt: TGTGCCAGCAGTTATGGAAATGGGAGGGGGAAAACTGAAGCTTTCTTT; clone_size: many; d_call: NA; j_call: TRBJ1-1; v_call: TRBV6-5
cdr3_aa: CASSAGTGNFDEQFF; cdr3_nt: TGTGCCAGCAGCGCCGGGACAGGGAATTTCGATGAGCAGTTCTTC; clone_size: many; d_call: TRBD1; j_call: TRBJ2-1; v_call: TRBV11-3
cdr3_aa: CASSYGWGVSYEQYF; cdr3_nt: TGTGCCAGCAGTTACGGCTGGGGGGTATCCTACGAGCAGTACTTC; clone_size: few; d_call: NA; j_call: TRBJ2-7; v_call: TRBV6-2/TRBV6-3
cdr3_aa: CASSQFSGNTIYF; cdr3_nt: TGTGCCAGCAGCCAATTCTCTGGAAACACCATATATTTT; clone_size: NA; d_call: NA; j_call: TRBJ1-3; v_call: TRBV7-9
cdr3_aa: CDSRGGGGGLNTEAFF; cdr3_nt: TGCGACAGCAGGGGGGGGGGCGGGGGTTTAAACACTGAAGCTTTCTTT; clone_size: once; d_call: TRBD1; j_call: TRBJ1-1; v_call: TRBV5-1